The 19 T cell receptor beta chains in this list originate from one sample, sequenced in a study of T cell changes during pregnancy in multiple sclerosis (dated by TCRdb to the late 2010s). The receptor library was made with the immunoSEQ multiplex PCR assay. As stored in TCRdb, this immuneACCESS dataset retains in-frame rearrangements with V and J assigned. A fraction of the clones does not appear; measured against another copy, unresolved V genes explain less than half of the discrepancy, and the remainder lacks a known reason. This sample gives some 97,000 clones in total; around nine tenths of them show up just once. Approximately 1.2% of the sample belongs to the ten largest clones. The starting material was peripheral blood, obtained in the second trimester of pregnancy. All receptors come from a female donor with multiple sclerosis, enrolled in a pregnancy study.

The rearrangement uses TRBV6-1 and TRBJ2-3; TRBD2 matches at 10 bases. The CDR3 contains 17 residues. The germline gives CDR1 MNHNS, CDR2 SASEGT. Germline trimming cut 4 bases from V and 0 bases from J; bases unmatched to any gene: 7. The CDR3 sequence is CASSGLAGAHSTDTQYF. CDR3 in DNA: TGTGCCAGCAGTGGGCTAGCGGGAGCCCATAGCACAGATACGCAGTATTTT.

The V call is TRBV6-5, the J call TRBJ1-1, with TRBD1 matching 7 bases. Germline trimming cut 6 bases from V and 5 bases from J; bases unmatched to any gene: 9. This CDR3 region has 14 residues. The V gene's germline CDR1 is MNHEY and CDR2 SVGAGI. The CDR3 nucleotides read TGTGCCAGCAGGGGCGACAGGGTAGTTACTGAAGCTTTCTTT. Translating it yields CASRGDRVVTEAFF.

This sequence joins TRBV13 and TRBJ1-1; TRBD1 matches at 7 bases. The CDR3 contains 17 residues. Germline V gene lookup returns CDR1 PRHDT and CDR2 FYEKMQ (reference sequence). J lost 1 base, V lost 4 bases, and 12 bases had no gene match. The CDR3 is CASSYLLGGGPNTEAFF. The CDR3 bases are TGTGCCAGCAGCTATCTCCTAGGGGGCGGGCCGAACACTGAAGCTTTCTTT.

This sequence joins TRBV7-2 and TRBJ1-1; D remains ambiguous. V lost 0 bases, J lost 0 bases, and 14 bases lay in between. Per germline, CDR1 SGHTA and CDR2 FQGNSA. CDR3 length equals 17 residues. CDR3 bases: TGTGCCAGCAGCTTAGCCACAGCATTCCCTATGAACACTGAAGCTTTCTTT. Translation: CASSLATAFPMNTEAFF. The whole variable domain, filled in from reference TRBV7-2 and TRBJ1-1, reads GAGVSQSPSNKVTEKGKDVELRCDPISGHTALYWYRQSLGQGLEFLIYFQGNSAPDKSGLPSDRFSAERTGGSVSTLTIQRTQQEDSAVYLCASSLATAFPMNTEAFFGQGTRLTVV.

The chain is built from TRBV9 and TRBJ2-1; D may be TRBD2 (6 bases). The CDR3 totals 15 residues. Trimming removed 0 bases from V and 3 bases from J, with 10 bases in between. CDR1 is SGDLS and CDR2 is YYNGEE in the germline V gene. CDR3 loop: CASSVGSGHYNEQFF. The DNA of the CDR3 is TGTGCCAGCAGCGTAGGTAGCGGCCACTACAATGAGCAGTTCTTC.

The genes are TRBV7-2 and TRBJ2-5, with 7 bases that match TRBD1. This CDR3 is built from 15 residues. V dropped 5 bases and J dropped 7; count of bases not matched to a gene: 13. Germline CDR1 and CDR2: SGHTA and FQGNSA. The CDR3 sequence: CASSPRDRTLGTQYF. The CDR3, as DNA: TGTGCCAGCAGCCCCCGGGACAGAACCCTTGGGACCCAGTACTTC. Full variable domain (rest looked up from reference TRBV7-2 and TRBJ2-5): GAGVSQSPSNKVTEKGKDVELRCDPISGHTALYWYRQSLGQGLEFLIYFQGNSAPDKSGLPSDRFSAERTGGSVSTLTIQRTQQEDSAVYLCASSPRDRTLGTQYFGPGTRLLVL.

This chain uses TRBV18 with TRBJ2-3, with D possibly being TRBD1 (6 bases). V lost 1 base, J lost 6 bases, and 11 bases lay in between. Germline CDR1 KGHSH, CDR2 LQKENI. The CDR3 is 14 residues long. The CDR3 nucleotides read TGTGCCAGCTCACCACGCCAGGGGATGGATACGCAGTATTTT. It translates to CASSPRQGMDTQYF. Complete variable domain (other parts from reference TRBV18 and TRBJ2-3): NAGVMQNPRHLVRRRGQEARLRCSPMKGHSHVYWYRQLPEEGLKFMVYLQKENIIDESGMPKERFSAEFPKEGPSILRIQQVVRGDSAAYFCASSPRQGMDTQYFGPGTRLTVL.

CDR3 coding DNA: TGTGCCAGCAGCTCCGCGGGGGGGTCCTACAATGAGCAGTTCTTC. The encoded protein is CASSSAGGSYNEQFF. The chain is built from TRBV9 and TRBJ2-1; 9 bases are a match to TRBD2. The CDR3 contains 15 residues. After removal of 4 bases from V and 1 base from J, the junction contained 3 bases not matched to a gene. The germline CDR1 and CDR2 sequences are SGDLS and YYNGEE.

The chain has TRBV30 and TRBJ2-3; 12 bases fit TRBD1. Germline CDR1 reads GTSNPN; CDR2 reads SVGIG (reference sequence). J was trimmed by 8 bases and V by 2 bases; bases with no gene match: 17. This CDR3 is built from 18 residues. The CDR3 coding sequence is TGTGCCTGGAGTTACCTAGGTGGGACAGGGGGCACGCCTAGTACGCAGTATTTT. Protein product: CAWSYLGGTGGTPSTQYF.

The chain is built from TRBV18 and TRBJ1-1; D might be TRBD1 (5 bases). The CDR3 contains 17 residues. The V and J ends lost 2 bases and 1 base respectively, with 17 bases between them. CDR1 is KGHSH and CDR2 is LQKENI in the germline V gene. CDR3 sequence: CASSPSGVEVGNTEAFF. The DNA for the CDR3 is TGTGCCAGCTCACCATCGGGGGTGGAAGTGGGGAACACTGAAGCTTTCTTT. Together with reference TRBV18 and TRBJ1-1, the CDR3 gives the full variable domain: NAGVMQNPRHLVRRRGQEARLRCSPMKGHSHVYWYRQLPEEGLKFMVYLQKENIIDESGMPKERFSAEFPKEGPSILRIQQVVRGDSAAYFCASSPSGVEVGNTEAFFGQGTRLTVV.

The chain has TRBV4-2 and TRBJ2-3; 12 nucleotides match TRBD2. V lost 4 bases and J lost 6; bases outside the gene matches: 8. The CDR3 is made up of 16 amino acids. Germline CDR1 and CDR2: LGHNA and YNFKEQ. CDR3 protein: CASSRKTSGSVDTQYF. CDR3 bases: TGTGCCAGCAGCCGAAAGACTAGCGGGAGCGTCGATACGCAGTATTTT.

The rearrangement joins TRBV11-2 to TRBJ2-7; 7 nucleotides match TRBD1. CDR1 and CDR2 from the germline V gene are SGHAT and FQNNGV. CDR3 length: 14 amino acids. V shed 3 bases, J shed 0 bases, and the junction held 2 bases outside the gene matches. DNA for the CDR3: TGTGCCAGCAGCTTGGACAGGTACTCCTACGAGCAGTACTTC. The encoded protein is CASSLDRYSYEQYF.

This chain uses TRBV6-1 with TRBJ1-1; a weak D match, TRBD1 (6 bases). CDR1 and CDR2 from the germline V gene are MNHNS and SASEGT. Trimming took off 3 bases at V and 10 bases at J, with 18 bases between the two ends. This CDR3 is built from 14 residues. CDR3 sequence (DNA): TGTGCCAGCAGTGATGTTTACGGACAGTTCTCAGCTTTCTTT. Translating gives CASSDVYGQFSAFF.

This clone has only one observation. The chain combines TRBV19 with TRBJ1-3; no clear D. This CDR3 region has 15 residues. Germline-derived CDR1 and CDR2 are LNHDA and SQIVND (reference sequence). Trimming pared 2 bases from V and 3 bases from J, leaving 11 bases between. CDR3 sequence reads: CASSIYSHLGNTIYF. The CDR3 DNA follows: TGTGCCAGTAGTATATACTCTCACCTTGGAAACACCATATATTTT.

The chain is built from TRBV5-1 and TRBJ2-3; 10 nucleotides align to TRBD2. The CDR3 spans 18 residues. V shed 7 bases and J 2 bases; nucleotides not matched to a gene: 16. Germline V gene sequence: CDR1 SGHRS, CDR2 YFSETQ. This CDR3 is CASAPWGSSGGHTDTQYF. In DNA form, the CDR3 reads TGCGCCAGCGCTCCCTGGGGTTCTAGCGGGGGCCACACAGATACGCAGTATTTT.

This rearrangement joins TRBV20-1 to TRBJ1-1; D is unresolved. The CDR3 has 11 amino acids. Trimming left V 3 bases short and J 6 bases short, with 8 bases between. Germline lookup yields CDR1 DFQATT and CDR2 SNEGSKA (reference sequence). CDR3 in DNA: TGCAGTGCTAGCTCTCCGGCTGAAGCTTTCTTT. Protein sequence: CSASSPAEAFF.

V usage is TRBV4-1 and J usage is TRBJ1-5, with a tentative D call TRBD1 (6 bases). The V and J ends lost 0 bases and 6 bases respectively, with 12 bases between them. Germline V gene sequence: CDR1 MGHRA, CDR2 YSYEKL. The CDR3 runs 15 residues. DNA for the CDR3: TGCGCCAGCAGCCAAGAGGGGGGGGCCGGTCAGCCCCAGCATTTT. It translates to CASSQEGGAGQPQHF.

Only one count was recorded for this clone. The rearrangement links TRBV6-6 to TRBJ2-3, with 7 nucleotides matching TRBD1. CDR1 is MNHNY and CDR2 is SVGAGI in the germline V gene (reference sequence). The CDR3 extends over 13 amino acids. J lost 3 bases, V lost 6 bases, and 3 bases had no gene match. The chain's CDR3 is CASRATGTDTQYF. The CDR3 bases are TGTGCCAGCAGGGCGACAGGGACAGATACGCAGTATTTT.

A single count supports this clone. The CDR3 reads CASTEIAGAREQFF. The CDR3 coding sequence is TGTGCCAGCACCGAGATAGCGGGAGCTCGTGAGCAGTTCTTC. The J gene is TRBJ2-1, the V gene TRBV11-2, with 9 bases matching TRBD2. V shed 7 bases and J 9 bases; nucleotides not matched to a gene: 10. CDR1 SGHAT and CDR2 FQNNGV come from the germline V gene. This CDR3 contains 14 residues.